The table lists the clone carrying this T cell receptor beta chain with a count of one. Its antigen is unknown. The repertoire was sequenced with immunoSEQ multiplex PCR; TCRdb's copy has only in-frame clones and lacks some. The table lists some 130,000 clones, approximately 90% of them singletons. The data stem from a study of T cell responses to AZD1222 COVID-19 vaccine. Regarding the study as a whole: Donors, mostly white British, included more females; clonal diversity was possibly underestimated. The reported proportion of spike-specific TCRs targeting unmutated variant regions was nearly half.

Trimming removed 3 bases at V and 2 bases at J, with 4 bases between. Germline V gives CDR1 LGHDT, CDR2 YNNKEL (reference sequence). This CDR3 has 12 amino acids. The sequences come from peripheral blood, collected on day 0 of AZD1222 vaccination. V usage is TRBV3-1 (or the pseudogene TRBV3-2) and J usage is TRBJ2-5, with D hard to call. The TCR sequence derives from an adult in good health. CDR3 DNA: TGTGCCAGCAGCCACGGGCAAGAGACCCAGTACTTC. Translated, it gives CASSHGQETQYF.